What follows are 23 T cell receptor beta chains derived from one specimen sequenced in a study of shared clonotypes between healthy human individuals. The assay was immunoSEQ multiplex PCR, and TCRdb's table has in-frame clones only and misses some. The sample includes about half a million clones, roughly 80% of them seen just once. Sequencing was done on a sample of PBMCs. These receptors were taken from a middle-aged woman in good health. Some clones in this sample may be carry-over from other donors' samples.

The J gene is TRBJ2-1, the V gene TRBV6-5; D gene unclear. Trimming cost V 5 bases and J 4 bases, with 3 bases left between them. CDR3 length: 11 residues. CDR1 and CDR2 from the germline V gene are MNHEY and SVGAGI. Here the CDR3 DNA reads TGTGCCAGCAGTAAGTACAATGAGCAGTTCTTC. Translated, it gives CASSKYNEQFF.

This rearrangement joins TRBV4-1 to TRBJ2-3; 7 nucleotides agree with TRBD1. The CDR3 runs to 15 residues. With 3 bases clipped from V and 4 bases from J, the junction kept 7 bases outside the gene matches. Germline V CDR1 and CDR2: MGHRA, YSYEKL. The CDR3 DNA reads TGCGCCAGCAGCCAGGCCGGGACAGCGGCAGATACGCAGTATTTT. Encoded protein: CASSQAGTAADTQYF.

This clone was found once. The V gene is TRBV23-1, the J gene TRBJ2-2; D may be TRBD2 (5 bases). TRBV23-1 is filed as an ORF, its function uncertain. V gave up 11 bases and J gave up 5 bases, with 15 bases separating them. CDR3 length: 13 amino acids. For the CDR3, the DNA is TGCGCCCAGCCCGACCCGGGGACCGGGGAGCTGTTTTTT. Its protein is CAQPDPGTGELFF.

The V call is TRBV6-4, the J call TRBJ2-6, with D perhaps TRBD1 (6 bases). Germline CDR1 reads MRHNA; CDR2 reads SNTAGT. Trimming pared 6 bases from V and 1 base from J, leaving 10 bases between. The CDR3 is made up of 15 amino acids. As DNA, the CDR3 is TGTGCCAGCAGCAGAGGGGGATCTGGGGCCAACGTCCTGACTTTC. Its protein product is CASSRGGSGANVLTF.

V is TRBV6-1 and J is TRBJ2-7; D uncertain. V dropped 4 bases and J dropped 3 bases, with 13 bases sitting between them. The CDR3 spans 14 residues. CDR1 and CDR2 (germline): MNHNS, SASEGT. This CDR3 is CASSGYSDGYEQYF. The CDR3 nucleotides are TGTGCCAGCAGTGGCTACTCCGACGGCTACGAGCAGTACTTC.

In this sample, this clone turned up once. The rearrangement links TRBV28 to TRBJ1-2; TRBD1 aligns across 9 bases. CDR3 length equals 16 residues. Germline CDR1 and CDR2: MDHEN and SYDVKM. V was clipped by 6 bases and J by 4 bases; unmatched bases: 12. CDR3 residues: CASRNKQGALGYGYTF. The CDR3 DNA reads TGTGCCAGCAGGAACAAACAGGGGGCGCTTGGCTATGGCTACACCTTC.

The genes are TRBV10-2 and TRBJ1-1, with D possibly being TRBD1 (5 bases). From germline, CDR1 is WSHSY and CDR2 SAAADI. The V and J ends lost 4 bases and 7 bases respectively, with 10 bases between them. CDR3 length equals 12 residues. The CDR3 loop is CASSGRDFEAFF. The DNA for the CDR3 is TGCGCCAGCAGTGGGAGGGACTTTGAAGCTTTCTTT.

This clone has a single count. The rearrangement joins TRBV19 to TRBJ1-2; tentative D call: TRBD1 (6 bases). The CDR3 extends over 16 amino acids. V dropped 5 bases and J dropped 2 bases, with 18 bases sitting between them. CDR1 and CDR2 from the germline V gene are LNHDA and SQIVND (reference sequence). The CDR3 here is CASSPPRGGWNYGYTF. The CDR3 nucleotides read TGTGCCAGTAGTCCGCCCCGTGGGGGCTGGAACTATGGCTACACCTTC.

The rearrangement uses TRBV6-1 and TRBJ1-1, with D possibly TRBD1 on 6 matching bases. The V gene's germline CDR1 is MNHNS and CDR2 SASEGT. This CDR3 has 15 residues. V dropped 6 bases and J dropped 8 bases, with 22 bases sitting between them. Here the CDR3 reads CASSDMVGRGHEAFF. For the CDR3, the DNA is TGTGCCAGCAGCGATATGGTGGGGCGGGGACACGAAGCTTTCTTT.

V and J are TRBV5-6 and TRBJ1-2; 7 bases align to TRBD1. CDR1 is SGHDT, CDR2 YYEEEE, per germline. V dropped 4 bases and J dropped 2; count of bases not matched to a gene: 5. The CDR3 spans 14 residues. The CDR3 loop reads CASSEQGFNYGYTF. The DNA for the CDR3 is TGTGCCAGCAGCGAACAGGGGTTCAACTATGGCTACACCTTC.

The chain is built from TRBV6-1 and TRBJ2-7; 9 bases agree with TRBD1. The CDR3 length is 18 residues. Germline V gene lookup returns CDR1 MNHNS and CDR2 SASEGT. Trimming at V came to 2 bases and at J to 0 bases, leaving 11 bases not matched to a gene. CDR3: CASSERGTGFYSSYEQYF. CDR3 DNA: TGTGCCAGCAGTGAACGTGGGACAGGGTTTTATAGCTCCTACGAGCAGTACTTC.

The chain is built from TRBV5-8 and TRBJ2-3, with 7 bases aligning to TRBD2. J lost 2 bases, V lost 0 bases, and 6 bases had no gene match. Germline CDR1 reads SGHTS; CDR2 reads YDEGEE. This CDR3 comprises 16 residues. The CDR3 DNA follows: TGTGCCAGCAGCTTGGCCGCGGGAGCCCCCACAGATACGCAGTATTTT. This encodes CASSLAAGAPTDTQYF.

V usage is TRBV25-1 and J usage is TRBJ1-2, with a possible D match to TRBD1 (6 bases). Germline V gene sequence: CDR1 MGHDK, CDR2 SYGVNS. Trimming shortened V by 4 bases and J by 5 bases, and 14 bases separated the two germline ends. This CDR3 contains 14 residues. DNA for the CDR3: TGTGCCAGCAGTGCCCTCAGAGGGGGGTATGGCTACACCTTC. As protein: CASSALRGGYGYTF.

The J gene is TRBJ2-7, the V gene TRBV7-8, with a tentative D call TRBD1 (5 bases). V gave up 7 bases and J gave up 0 bases, with 10 bases separating them. The CDR3 extends over 13 amino acids. Germline assignment: CDR1 SGHVS and CDR2 FQNEAQ. The CDR3 DNA reads TGTGCCAGCACCCAGACAGACTCCTACGAGCAGTACTTC. Residues: CASTQTDSYEQYF.

This chain joins TRBV7-6 and TRBJ1-5; D uncertain. V lost 6 bases and J lost 3, with 9 bases in between. The CDR3 length is 13 residues. Germline CDR1 and CDR2: SGHVS and FNYEAQ. CDR3 DNA: TGTGCCAGCAGACAGTTTTTCAATCAGCCCCAGCATTTT. Protein product: CASRQFFNQPQHF.

The chain uses TRBV7-2 and TRBJ1-2, with D maybe TRBD1 (5 bases). The V and J ends lost 5 bases and 6 bases respectively, with 22 bases between them. CDR3 length equals 16 residues. The V gene's germline CDR1 is SGHTA and CDR2 FQGNSA. The DNA of the CDR3 is TGTGCCAGCAGCCTTCGGAGACAGAACCTAGCTAATGGCTACACCTTC. This encodes CASSLRRQNLANGYTF.

This sequence joins TRBV29-1 and TRBJ2-5; no reliable D call. V was pared by 3 bases and J by 1 base, with 3 bases between. This CDR3 has 11 residues. Germline V gives CDR1 SQVTM, CDR2 ANQGSEA. The CDR3 nucleotides read TGCAGCGTTGACACCCAAGAGACCCAGTACTTC. This codes for CSVDTQETQYF.

Only one count was recorded for this clone. The V and J genes are TRBV2 and TRBJ2-3; D is unclear. V lost 4 bases, J lost 0 bases, and 2 bases lay in between. The CDR3 spans 12 residues. The germline CDR1 and CDR2 sequences are SNHLY and FYNNEI. The CDR3, as DNA: TGTGCCAGCAGTGTGAGCACAGATACGCAGTATTTT. Protein product: CASSVSTDTQYF.

This clone was picked up a small number of times. This chain joins TRBV6-1 and TRBJ2-3; D is tentatively TRBD1 or TRBD2 (7 bases each). CDR1 is MNHNS and CDR2 is SASEGT in the germline V gene. CDR3 length equals 16 residues. V gave up 2 bases and J gave up 6 bases, with 18 bases separating them. The CDR3 DNA is TGTGCCAGCAGTGAACGGGGGGCGACAGGGCCCGATACGCAGTATTTT. Translated: CASSERGATGPDTQYF.

Worth noting for this clone: Other DNA sequences in the sample encode the same CDR3. The V and J genes are TRBV7-2 and TRBJ2-5; D is unclear. Trimming shortened V by 5 bases and J by 1 base, and 11 bases separated the two germline ends. This CDR3 has 14 amino acids. From germline, CDR1 is SGHTA and CDR2 FQGNSA. CDR3 amino acids: CASSLGLAQETQYF. The DNA of the CDR3 is TGTGCCAGCAGCCTCGGATTAGCCCAAGAGACCCAGTACTTC. Full variable domain (remainder filled in from reference TRBV7-2 and TRBJ2-5): GAGVSQSPSNKVTEKGKDVELRCDPISGHTALYWYRQSLGQGLEFLIYFQGNSAPDKSGLPSDRFSAERTGGSVSTLTIQRTQQEDSAVYLCASSLGLAQETQYFGPGTRLLVL.

The count of this clone is one. In nucleotides, the CDR3 is TGCGCCAGCAGCTTGGCCACGGTCACAGATACGCAGTATTTT. Amino acid sequence: CASSLATVTDTQYF. The chain links TRBV5-1 to TRBJ2-3; D not resolved. The V and J ends lost 0 bases and 2 bases respectively, with 7 bases between them. CDR3 length: 14 residues. Germline CDR1 SGHRS, CDR2 YFSETQ.

This clone showed up just a few times. The rearrangement uses TRBV28 and TRBJ2-7; tentatively, D is TRBD2 (5 bases). The CDR3 has 14 residues. Germline V lookup: CDR1 MDHEN, CDR2 SYDVKM. With 10 bases removed from V and 2 bases from J, the gap between germline ends came to 18 bases. Here the CDR3 reads CATRGVRAPYEQYF. In DNA form, the CDR3 reads TGTGCCACCCGGGGAGTTCGGGCACCCTACGAGCAGTACTTC.

The chain couples TRBV6-1 to TRBJ2-7; D not certain. Germline CDR1 reads MNHNS; CDR2 reads SASEGT. Trimming left V 6 bases short and J 3 bases short, with 12 bases between. This CDR3 comprises 13 residues. In DNA form, the CDR3 reads TGTGCCAGCAGGAAGCCGACGGTCTACGAGCAGTACTTC. Translated, it gives CASRKPTVYEQYF.